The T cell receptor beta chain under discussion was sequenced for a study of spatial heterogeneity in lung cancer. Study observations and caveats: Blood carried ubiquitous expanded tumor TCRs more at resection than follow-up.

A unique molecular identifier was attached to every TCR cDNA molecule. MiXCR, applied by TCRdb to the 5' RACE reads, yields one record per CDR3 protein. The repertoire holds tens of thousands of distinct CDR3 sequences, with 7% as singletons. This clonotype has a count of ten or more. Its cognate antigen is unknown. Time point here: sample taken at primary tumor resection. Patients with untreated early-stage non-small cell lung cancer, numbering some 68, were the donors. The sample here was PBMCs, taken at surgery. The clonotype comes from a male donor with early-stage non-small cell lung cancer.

Here the CDR3 reads CASTVTGGTTEAFF. DNA of the CDR3: TGTGCCAGCACCGTGACAGGGGGCACCACTGAAGCTTTCTTT. J is TRBJ1-1 and V is TRBV28; 10 bases match TRBD1. CDR3 length: 14 amino acids. Looked up from germline, CDR1 is MDHEN and CDR2 is SYDVKM. V gave up 7 bases and J gave up 4 bases; unmatched junction bases: 6.